The table lists the clone carrying this T cell receptor (beta chain) with a few counts. Its specificity is unknown. CDR1 is MNHEY and CDR2 is SMNVEV in the germline V gene (reference sequence). V lost 8 bases to trimming and J lost 2 bases, with 14 bases between them. There are 14 residues in the CDR3. Researchers built TCR beta libraries using quantitative 5'-RACE with molecular barcodes. A single record per CDR3 protein comes from TCRdb applying MiXCR to the 5' RACE reads. The sample lists some 140,000 distinct CDR3 sequences; over 15% were seen once. The sample is drawn from a study of CD8 T cells in ankylosing spondylitis. Overall study findings and caveats: What appeared characteristic of ankylosing spondylitis blood was a TCR beta motif of seven to nine highly homologous variants. Significant enrichment of disease-linked clones was reportedly seen in matched ankylosing spondylitis synovial fluid.

The sequenced material came from blood, either unsorted or a sorted T cell fraction (not recorded which). The chain employs TRBV27 and TRBJ2-3, with unresolved D. This sequence was found in a male donor with ankylosing spondylitis. The CDR3 loop reads CASAEESDTDTQYF. CDR3 coding DNA: TGTGCCAGCGCAGAGGAGAGCGACACAGATACGCAGTATTTT.